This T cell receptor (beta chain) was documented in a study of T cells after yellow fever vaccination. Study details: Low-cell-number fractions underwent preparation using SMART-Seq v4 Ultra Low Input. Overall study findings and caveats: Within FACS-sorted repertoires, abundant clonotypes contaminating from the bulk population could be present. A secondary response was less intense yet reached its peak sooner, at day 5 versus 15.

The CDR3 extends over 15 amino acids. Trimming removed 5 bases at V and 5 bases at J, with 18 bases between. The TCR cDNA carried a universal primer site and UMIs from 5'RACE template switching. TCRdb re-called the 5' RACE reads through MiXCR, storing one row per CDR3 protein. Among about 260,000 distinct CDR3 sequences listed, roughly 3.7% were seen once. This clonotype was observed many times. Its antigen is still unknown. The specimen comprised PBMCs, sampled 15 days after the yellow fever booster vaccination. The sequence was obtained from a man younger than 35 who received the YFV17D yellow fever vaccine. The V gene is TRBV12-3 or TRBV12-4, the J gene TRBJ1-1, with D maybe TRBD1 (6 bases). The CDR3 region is CASSPKRGEETEAFF. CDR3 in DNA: TGTGCCAGCAGTCCAAAAAGGGGGGAGGAGACTGAAGCTTTCTTT.